This is a list of T cell receptor beta chains from one sample in a study of T cell responses to AZD1222 COVID-19 vaccine. The data were produced by immunoSEQ multiplex PCR, yet TCRdb's version contains in-frame clones alone and is incomplete. The table includes 140,000 to 150,000 clones, about 93% detected once. The starting material was peripheral blood, obtained on day 0 of AZD1222 vaccination. The receptors derive from an adult in good health. Both conserved end residues are part of each CDR3. A D gene is named only where the DNA matches it firmly.

>TRBD1|TRBV6-5|TRBJ1-5
CASLWGQGGQPQHF
>-|TRBV19|TRBJ1-5
CASSTQHRQPQHF
>TRBD2|TRBV7-9|TRBJ2-3
CASSFLAGGTDTQYF
>-|TRBV19|TRBJ1-1
CASSIGQLEAFF
>-|TRBV3-1/TRBV3-2|TRBJ2-2
CASSPNSLNTGELFF
>-|TRBV7-3|TRBJ2-2
CASSFSGDGELFF
>-|TRBV4-3|TRBJ1-2
CASSQSQGDGYTF
>TRBD2|TRBV14|TRBJ2-1
CASSQLKGLVLQDEQFF
>TRBD1|TRBV28|TRBJ1-1
CASSSGGGMNTEAFF
>TRBD2|TRBV5-1|TRBJ2-1
CASTPLTSGSYNEQFF
>-|TRBV3-1/TRBV3-2|TRBJ1-2
CASSQVQGANYGYTF
>TRBD2|TRBV19|TRBJ2-1
CASSKAGLAYNEQFF
>-|TRBV7-2|TRBJ1-2
CASSLVGYDGYTF
>-|TRBV5-1|TRBJ2-7
CASSAQGSTYEQYF
>TRBD2|TRBV4-2|TRBJ2-7
CASSLSGRGVPSEQYF
>TRBD1|TRBV7-2|TRBJ2-1
CASSLRTGGNEQFF
>-|TRBV9|TRBJ2-1
CASSAFRGPYEQFF
>-|TRBV10-1|TRBJ1-5
CASILVDNQPQHF
>-|TRBV18|TRBJ1-2
CASSPRRGADGYTF
>-|TRBV27|TRBJ2-1
CASSPGGGEGYNEQFF
>-|TRBV28|TRBJ1-5
CASSLDGQPQHF
>-|TRBV27|TRBJ1-6
CASSSGTPLHF
>-|TRBV6-6|TRBJ1-1
CASSPSMMNTEAFF
>-|TRBV19|TRBJ1-5
CASSFQGYNQPQHF
>-|TRBV7-9|TRBJ1-1
CASSSEQGITEAFF
>TRBD1|TRBV9|TRBJ1-5
CASSTGGGQPQHF
>-|TRBV5-1|TRBJ2-6
CASTPAGAGANVLTF
>-|TRBV6-5|TRBJ1-3
CAISPKAGGNTIYF
>-|TRBV12-3/TRBV12-4|TRBJ2-1
CASIPPGANEQFF
>-|TRBV2|TRBJ2-7
CASRIGGFGYEQYF
>-|TRBV5-8|TRBJ2-7
CASSPDSYEQYF
>-|TRBV18|TRBJ2-2
CASSQQGIVANTGELFF
>-|TRBV27|TRBJ2-3
CASIDRYYASTDTQYF
>-|TRBV18|TRBJ1-1
CASSSDRAGTEAFF
>-|TRBV6-5|TRBJ1-1
CASSYTDRRTEAFF
>-|TRBV4-3|TRBJ1-1
CASSQDRFVGGSTEAFF
>-|TRBV24-1|TRBJ1-2
CATSAAGVNYGYTF
>-|TRBV7-2|TRBJ2-1
CASSLAGRNNEQFF
>-|TRBV14|TRBJ2-5
CASSSGYWETQYF
>-|TRBV5-1|TRBJ1-4
CASSWGEGRNEKLFF
>-|TRBV7-3|TRBJ2-3
CASSLGVTSTDTQYF
>-|TRBV4-3|TRBJ2-1
CASSQNGAKGEQFF
>-|TRBV27|TRBJ1-6
CATSQVNNSPLHF
>-|TRBV27|TRBJ1-6
CASSLQPGFNNSPLHF
>TRBD2|TRBV9|TRBJ2-2
CASSPPSGDTGELFF
>-|TRBV2|TRBJ2-4
CASSDRQRAKNIQYF
>-|TRBV5-6|TRBJ2-7
CASKGTEYEQYF
>TRBD1|TRBV4-1|TRBJ2-7
CASSQEDRVYEQYF
>TRBD1|TRBV5-6|TRBJ1-6
CASSSGGNSPLHF
>-|TRBV4-3|TRBJ1-2
CASSQERAWESYGYTF
>-|TRBV19|TRBJ1-5
CASSMIINQPQHF
>-|TRBV7-9|TRBJ2-5
CASTLGGVAEETQYF
>-|TRBV6-2/TRBV6-3|TRBJ1-5
CASSRTLQGPQHF
>TRBD1|TRBV27|TRBJ1-2
CASSYNRGLGYTF
>-|TRBV7-9|TRBJ1-2
CASSLGVYGYTF